The clone carrying this T cell receptor (beta chain) was found a few times. Its antigen remains unknown. Profiled with immunoSEQ multiplex PCR; TCRdb holds only in-frame clones, not every one. The top ten clones hold about 6.4% of a sample with 70,000 to 80,000 clones, over 85% of them seen once. Drawing of blood for sampling happened at baseline, at cycle 4 day 1, and at cycle 7 day 1. Germline V gene lookup returns CDR1 MNHNS and CDR2 SASEGT. The J segment lost 3 bases and the V segment lost 5 bases, leaving 3 bases of the junction unmatched. CDR3 size: 14 residues. These data are taken from a study of OX40 agonist ivuxolimab in advanced cancers. General observations from the study: Some of the lowest clonal expansion was seen in partial responders at 0.1-3.0 mg/kg. Low normalized T-cell clonal expansion also characterized some of the nonresponders.

The specimen comprised CD4+ or CD8+ T cells sorted from blood, sampled in a trial of the OX40 agonist ivuxolimab. The receptor comes from an adult with an advanced solid tumor such as melanoma, head and neck, liver or kidney cancer. The J gene is TRBJ2-7, the V gene TRBV6-1, with 11 bases matching TRBD1. The CDR3 DNA reads TGTGCCAGCAGTCCGGACAGGGGGCACTACGAGCAGTACTTC. It yields the protein CASSPDRGHYEQYF.